This is a list of T cell receptor beta chains from one sample in a study of identical twins. One entry per CDR3 protein results from TCRdb running MiXCR on the 5' RACE reads. The sample holds hundreds of thousands of distinct CDR3 sequences; about 18% are singletons and the top ten take 10% to 15%. The data were also submitted as part of a second study, on T cells expressing NK-cell markers.

The source material was PBMCs. These receptors all stem from a young woman in good health. Both conserved end residues are part of each CDR3. A D gene is named only where the DNA matches it firmly. Expanded clones are given a class, and other clones once, few, many or no size at all.

D,V,J,size,DNA,CDR3
.,TRBV18,TRBJ2-5,.,TGTGCCAGCTCACCGGGGTTTTTGGGAGAGACCCAGTACTTC,CASSPGFLGETQYF
.,TRBV12-3/TRBV12-4,TRBJ2-4,.,TGTGCCAGCAGTCCGGTGAGGAGCAAAAACATTCAGTACTTC,CASSPVRSKNIQYF
TRBD1,TRBV6-5,TRBJ1-2,few,TGTGCCAGCAGTTACTCAGGGACAGGGGGCAGCGGCTACACCTTC,CASSYSGTGGSGYTF
.,TRBV5-1,TRBJ1-1,few,TGCGCCAGCAGCTTGCAAGGCAACGGAGCTTTCTTT,CASSLQGNGAFF
.,TRBV12-3/TRBV12-4,TRBJ1-5,.,TGTGCCAGCAGTTCCGTAGACGAGGCAGATCAGCCCCAGCATTTT,CASSSVDEADQPQHF
TRBD1,TRBV6-5,TRBJ1-2,few,TGTGCCAGCAGTTCCATTGACAGGGCGGGCTACACCTTC,CASSSIDRAGYTF
.,TRBV7-9,TRBJ2-7,many,TGTGCCAGCAGCTTATTTGGGGGCGAGCAGTACTTC,CASSLFGGEQYF
.,TRBV5-6,TRBJ1-1,.,TGTGCCAGCAGCTTTAAGGGGCCGAACACTGAAGCTTTCTTT,CASSFKGPNTEAFF
.,TRBV29-1,TRBJ2-4,.,TGCAGCGCCCGGGACTCAGAAAACATTCAGTACTTC,CSARDSENIQYF
TRBD2,TRBV20-1,TRBJ2-1,.,TGCAGTGCAAGACTAGCTTCTAGCCACAATGAGCAGTTCTTC,CSARLASSHNEQFF
TRBD1,TRBV6-1,TRBJ1-5,few,TGTGCCAGCAGGGAGGGGGCGCAAGTCAATCAGCCCCAGCATTTT,CASREGAQVNQPQHF
.,TRBV27,TRBJ1-2,few,TGTGCCAGCAGCTTTCGGGACAATACGGGCTACACCTTC,CASSFRDNTGYTF
.,TRBV20-1,TRBJ2-1,.,TGCAGTGCTAGTGGGCCCTGGGGAAACAATGAGCAGTTCTTC,CSASGPWGNNEQFF
TRBD2,TRBV7-3,TRBJ2-1,few,TGTGCCAGCAGCGCCCGACTAGCGGGTTCCTCCTACAATGAGCAGTTCTTC,CASSARLAGSSYNEQFF
TRBD1,TRBV29-1,TRBJ2-5,.,TGCAGCGTTGAAGATCTTTCGGACAGGGAACAAGGGACCCAGTACTTC,CSVEDLSDREQGTQYF
TRBD2,TRBV7-2,TRBJ2-7,few,TGTGCCAGCAGCTTAGGTGTAGCGGGAGGCGAGCAGTACTTC,CASSLGVAGGEQYF
TRBD2,TRBV5-1,TRBJ2-5,.,TGCGCCAGCAGCCCCCGCCCTAGCGGGGGTTTAGAGACCCAGTACTTC,CASSPRPSGGLETQYF
TRBD2,TRBV30,TRBJ2-7,many,TGTGCCTGGAGGAAACTAGCGGGAGCGTACGAGCAGTACTTC,CAWRKLAGAYEQYF
TRBD1,TRBV9,TRBJ1-1,.,TGTGCCAGCAGCGTAGCCGGGACAGGCCTGAACACTGAAGCTTTCTTT,CASSVAGTGLNTEAFF
TRBD1,TRBV6-2/TRBV6-3,TRBJ1-5,.,TGTGCCAGCAGAAGGGACAGGGGGCTTCCCGGCCTGGGGCCCCAGCATTTT,CASRRDRGLPGLGPQHF
TRBD2,TRBV7-2,TRBJ2-1,few,TGTGCCAGCAGCCCCGAGGGAAGGACTAGCGGTTACAATGAGCAGTTCTTC,CASSPEGRTSGYNEQFF
.,TRBV29-1,TRBJ2-3,few,TGCAGCGTTGAAACGTGGAGGAGCACAGATACGCAGTATTTT,CSVETWRSTDTQYF
.,TRBV5-1,TRBJ2-7,.,TGCGCCAGCAGCTTGGAAATGGGTTACGAGCAGTACTTC,CASSLEMGYEQYF
.,TRBV12-3/TRBV12-4,TRBJ1-5,.,TGTGCCAGCAGTCCCACGATTAGCAATCAGCCCCAGCATTTT,CASSPTISNQPQHF
.,TRBV10-3,TRBJ2-5,.,TGTGCCATCAGTGAGGAGAATGGAGAGACCCAGTACTTC,CAISEENGETQYF